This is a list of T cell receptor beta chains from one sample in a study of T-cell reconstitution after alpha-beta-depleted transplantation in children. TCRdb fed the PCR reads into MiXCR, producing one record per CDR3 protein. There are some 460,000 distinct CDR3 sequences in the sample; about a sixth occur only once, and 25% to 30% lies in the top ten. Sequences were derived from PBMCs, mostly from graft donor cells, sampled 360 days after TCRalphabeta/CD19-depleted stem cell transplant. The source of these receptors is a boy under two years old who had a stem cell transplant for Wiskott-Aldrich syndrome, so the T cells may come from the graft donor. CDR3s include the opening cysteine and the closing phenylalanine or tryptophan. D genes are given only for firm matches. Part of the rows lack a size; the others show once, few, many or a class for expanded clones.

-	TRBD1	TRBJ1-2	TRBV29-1	CSVEEGQRSPANYGYTF	TGCAGCGTTGAAGAGGGACAGAGGAGCCCAGCTAACTATGGCTACACCTTC
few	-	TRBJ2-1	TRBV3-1	CASSQVGGTPGYNEQFF	TGTGCCAGCAGCCAAGTCGGTGGGACCCCAGGGTACAATGAGCAGTTCTTC
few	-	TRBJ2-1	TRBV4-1	CASSHGPSRNGEQFF	TGCGCCAGCAGCCACGGGCCGAGCCGGAATGGTGAGCAGTTCTTC
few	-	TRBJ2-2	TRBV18	CASSLQGHSTGELFF	TGTGCCAGCTCACTCCAGGGACATAGCACCGGGGAGCTGTTTTTT
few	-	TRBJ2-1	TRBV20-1	CSAQGDSSYNEQFF	TGCAGTGCTCAGGGAGACAGCTCCTACAATGAGCAGTTCTTC
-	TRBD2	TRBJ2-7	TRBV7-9	CASSFEKLAGYEQYF	TGTGCCAGCAGCTTCGAGAAACTAGCGGGGTATGAGCAGTACTTC
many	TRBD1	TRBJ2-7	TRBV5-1	CASSFGQGLGQYF	TGCGCCAGCAGCTTCGGACAGGGCTTGGGGCAGTACTTC
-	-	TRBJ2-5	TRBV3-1	CASSQVPFQETQYF	TGTGCCAGCAGCCAAGTGCCATTCCAAGAGACCCAGTACTTC
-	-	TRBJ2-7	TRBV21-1	CASSKGDGSSYEQYF	TGTGCCAGCAGCAAGGGGGACGGAAGCTCCTACGAGCAGTACTTC
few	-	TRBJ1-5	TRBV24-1	CATSPGPNQPQHF	TGTGCCACCAGCCCAGGGCCTAATCAGCCCCAGCATTTT
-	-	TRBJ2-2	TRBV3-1	CASSQTTGSTGELFF	TGTGCCAGCAGCCAAACCACAGGGTCCACCGGGGAGCTGTTTTTT
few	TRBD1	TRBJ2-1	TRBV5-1	CASSLETGTNEQFF	TGCGCCAGCAGCTTGGAGACAGGGACCAATGAGCAGTTCTTC
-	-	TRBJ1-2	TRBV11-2	CASSLALNYGYTF	TGTGCCAGCAGCTTAGCCCTTAACTATGGCTACACCTTC
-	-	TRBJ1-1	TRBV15	CATSRIGDGTGAFF	TGTGCCACCAGCAGGATTGGGGACGGAACAGGAGCTTTCTTT
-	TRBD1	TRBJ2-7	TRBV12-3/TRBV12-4	CASSLGTALRPYEQYF	TGTGCCAGCAGTTTGGGGACAGCCCTTAGGCCCTACGAGCAGTACTTC
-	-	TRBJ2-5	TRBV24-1	CATSDYVTQYF	TGTGCCACCAGTGATTACGTGACCCAGTACTTC
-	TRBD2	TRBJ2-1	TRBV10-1	CASSGGLAGDPHYNEQFF	TGCGCCAGCAGTGGGGGACTAGCGGGAGACCCCCACTACAATGAGCAGTTCTTC
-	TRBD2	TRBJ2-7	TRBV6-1	CASNKRGGLSKSYEQYF	TGTGCCAGCAATAAGCGGGGGGGCCTTTCGAAGTCCTACGAGCAGTACTTC
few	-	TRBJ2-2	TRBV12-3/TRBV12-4	CASMASGELFF	TGTGCCAGCATGGCTTCCGGGGAGCTGTTTTTT
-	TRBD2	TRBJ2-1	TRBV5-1	CASSLYLAGDEQFF	TGCGCCAGCAGCTTGTACCTAGCGGGGGATGAGCAGTTCTTC
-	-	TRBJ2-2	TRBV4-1	CASSQEGPVRSNGELFF	TGCGCCAGCAGCCAAGAGGGCCCAGTGAGGAGTAACGGGGAGCTGTTTTTT
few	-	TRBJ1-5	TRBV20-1	CSARDVGAGNQPQHF	TGCAGTGCTAGAGATGTGGGGGCTGGCAATCAGCCCCAGCATTTT
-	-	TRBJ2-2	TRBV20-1	CSARLAGSLTGELFF	TGCAGTGCTAGATTGGCGGGATCCCTAACCGGGGAGCTGTTTTTT
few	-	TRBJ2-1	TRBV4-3	CASSQDFLQRYNEQFF	TGCGCCAGCAGCCAAGATTTCCTTCAAAGGTACAATGAGCAGTTCTTC
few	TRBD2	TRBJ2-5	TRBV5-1	CASSLAPSGSETQYF	TGCGCCAGCAGCTTGGCCCCTAGCGGGAGTGAGACCCAGTACTTC
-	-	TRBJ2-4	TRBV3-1	CASSQDGFSWNIQYF	TGTGCCAGCAGCCAAGATGGATTTTCCTGGAACATTCAGTACTTC
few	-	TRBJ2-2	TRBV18	CASSPTDGTGELFF	TGTGCCAGCTCACCTACTGATGGGACCGGGGAGCTGTTTTTT
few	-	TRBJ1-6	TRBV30	CAWTSYNSPLHF	TGTGCCTGGACTTCCTATAATTCACCCCTCCACTTT
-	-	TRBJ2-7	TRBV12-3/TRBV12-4	CASSYYTEISEQYF	TGTGCCAGCAGCTACTATACTGAGATTTCCGAGCAGTACTTC
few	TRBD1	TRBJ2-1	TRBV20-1	CSASRDSYYNEQFF	TGCAGTGCTAGTCGGGACAGTTACTACAATGAGCAGTTCTTC
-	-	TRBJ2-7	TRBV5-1	CASSPDRITSYEQYF	TGCGCCAGCAGCCCAGACCGAATCACCTCCTACGAGCAGTACTTC
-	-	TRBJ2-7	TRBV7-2	CASSLGATRSYEQYF	TGTGCCAGCAGCTTGGGGGCCACCCGCTCATACGAGCAGTACTTC
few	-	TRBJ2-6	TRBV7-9	CASSFLQESGANVLTF	TGTGCCAGCAGCTTCTTGCAGGAAAGTGGGGCCAACGTCCTGACTTTC
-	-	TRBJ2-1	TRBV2	CASSGPVPWSSVNSYNEQFF	TGTGCCAGCAGTGGGCCCGTCCCTTGGAGTAGCGTAAACTCCTACAATGAGCAGTTCTTC
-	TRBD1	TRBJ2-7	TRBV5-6	CASSFGQGLREQYF	TGTGCCAGCAGCTTCGGACAGGGTCTACGGGAGCAGTACTTC
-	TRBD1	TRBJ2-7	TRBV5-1	CASSLARGNYEQYF	TGCGCCAGCAGCTTGGCCAGGGGGAACTACGAGCAGTACTTC
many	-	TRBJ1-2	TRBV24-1	CATSDSGRNYGYTF	TGTGCCACCAGTGACTCAGGACGGAACTATGGCTACACCTTC
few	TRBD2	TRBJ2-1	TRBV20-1	CSATWSSGYNEQFF	TGCAGTGCTACTTGGTCTAGCGGTTACAATGAGCAGTTCTTC
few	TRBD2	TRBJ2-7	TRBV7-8	CASSFELAVYEQYF	TGTGCCAGCAGCTTCGAACTAGCGGTGTACGAGCAGTACTTC
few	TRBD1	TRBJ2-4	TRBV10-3	CAISESGTGNIQYF	TGTGCCATCAGTGAGTCCGGGACAGGGAACATTCAGTACTTC
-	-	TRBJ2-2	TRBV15	CATSPVPNTGELFF	TGTGCCACCAGCCCGGTTCCGAACACCGGGGAGCTGTTTTTT
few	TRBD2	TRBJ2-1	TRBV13	CASSLGLRGLAGGLVENYNEQFF	TGTGCCAGCAGCTTAGGCCTTCGTGGACTAGCGGGAGGACTTGTAGAAAACTACAATGAGCAGTTCTTC
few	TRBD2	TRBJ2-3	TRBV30	CAWSVGLAGGPRTDTQYF	TGTGCCTGGAGTGTCGGCCTAGCGGGAGGGCCGAGGACAGATACGCAGTATTTT
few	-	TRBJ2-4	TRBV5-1	CASSLGHLNGNIQYF	TGCGCCAGCAGCTTGGGCCACCTCAATGGGAACATTCAGTACTTC
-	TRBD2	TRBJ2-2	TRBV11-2	CASRRELRELTGELFF	TGTGCCAGCAGACGGGAGTTGCGGGAGCTCACCGGGGAGCTGTTTTTT
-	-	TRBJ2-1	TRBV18	CASSDSVSSYNEQFF	TGTGCCAGCTCGGACAGCGTAAGCTCCTACAATGAGCAGTTCTTC
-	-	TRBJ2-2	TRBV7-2	CASRSQRAGELFF	TGTGCCAGCAGGTCCCAGAGGGCCGGGGAGCTGTTTTTT
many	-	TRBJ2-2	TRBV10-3	CATRERANTGELFF	TGTGCCACCCGGGAAAGGGCGAACACCGGGGAGCTGTTTTTT
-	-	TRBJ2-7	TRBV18	CASSRKVGSAYEQYF	TGTGCCAGCTCCCGGAAGGTGGGTAGTGCCTACGAGCAGTACTTC
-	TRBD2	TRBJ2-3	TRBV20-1	CSAASGGATDTQYF	TGCAGTGCTGCTAGCGGGGGGGCCACAGATACGCAGTATTTT
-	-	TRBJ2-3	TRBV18	CASSPSPLGTDTQYF	TGTGCCAGCTCACCTAGTCCCCTAGGCACAGATACGCAGTATTTT
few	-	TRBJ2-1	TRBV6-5	CASSYRPSSGWNEQFF	TGTGCCAGCAGTTACCGGCCGAGCTCGGGATGGAATGAGCAGTTCTTC
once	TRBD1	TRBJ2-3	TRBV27	CASWDRSTDTQYF	TGTGCCAGCTGGGACAGGAGCACAGATACGCAGTATTTT
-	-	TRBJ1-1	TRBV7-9	CAGSLTGRMNTEAFF	TGTGCCGGCAGCTTAACGGGGCGCATGAACACTGAAGCTTTCTTT
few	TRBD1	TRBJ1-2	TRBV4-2	CASSPGTAGRHYGYTF	TGTGCCAGCAGTCCCGGGACAGCGGGGCGGCACTATGGCTACACCTTC
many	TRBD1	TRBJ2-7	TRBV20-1	CSARDLGDSPYEQYF	TGCAGTGCTAGAGACCTTGGGGACAGCCCCTACGAGCAGTACTTC
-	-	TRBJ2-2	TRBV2	CASSGRTSNTGELFF	TGTGCCAGCAGTGGGCGGACCTCCAACACCGGGGAGCTGTTTTTT